This entry lists 23 T cell receptor beta chains sequenced from one sample in a study of a mutant IDH1 vaccine in newly diagnosed glioma. Their specific antigens are unknown. Libraries were prepared by immunoSEQ multiplex PCR; TCRdb keeps only in-frame clonotypes and omits some of them. The table shows about 40,000 clones, with around 83% occurring only once. Time point indicated: week 11, during vaccination. Mutant IDH1 20-mer peptide, at 300 ug, made up each vaccine dose, with topical imiquimod. The sample here was PBMCs, taken from a glioma patient whose treatment included an IDH1 peptide vaccine. Receptors were obtained from a man aged 35 to 55 with glioma.

V usage is TRBV7-8 and J usage is TRBJ2-7; TRBD2 agrees at 9 bases. Germline V gene sequence: CDR1 SGHVS, CDR2 FQNEAQ. V lost 2 bases, J lost 5 bases, and 4 bases stayed unmatched. The CDR3 consists of 14 residues. The CDR3: CASSLSSGDDEQYF. CDR3 nucleotides: TGTGCCAGCAGCTTATCTAGCGGGGACGACGAGCAGTACTTC.

CDR3 loop: CASSNLLRDTLYEQYF. The CDR3 nucleotides are TGTGCCAGCAGTAACCTCCTCCGAGACACTCTTTACGAGCAGTACTTC. The chain carries TRBV6-6 and TRBJ2-7; no reliable D call. V gave up 5 bases and J gave up 4 bases, with 21 bases separating them. CDR3 size: 16 residues. The germline CDR1 and CDR2 sequences are MNHNY and SVGAGI (reference sequence).

In its sample, this clone was seen once. The chain links TRBV6-5 to TRBJ2-7; 12 bases match TRBD2. V trimming: 5 bases; J trimming: 5 bases; junction bases outside the gene matches: 4. The CDR3 runs 14 residues. Germline V gives CDR1 MNHEY, CDR2 SVGAGI. This CDR3 is CASSRTSGVHEQYF. The CDR3 DNA reads TGTGCCAGCAGTAGGACTAGCGGGGTTCACGAGCAGTACTTC.

The chain recombines TRBV15 with TRBJ2-5; D may match TRBD1 or TRBD2 (6 bases each). This CDR3 comprises 15 residues. Germline values: CDR1 LNHNV, CDR2 YYDKDF (reference sequence). With 3 bases removed from V and 6 bases from J, the gap between germline ends came to 17 bases. The CDR3 here is CATSSLGQGGQTQYF. The DNA of the CDR3 is TGTGCCACCAGCAGTTTGGGACAAGGGGGGCAGACCCAGTACTTC.

The chain uses TRBV10-3 and TRBJ1-1, with D perhaps matching TRBD1 (6 bases). The V gene's germline CDR1 is ENHRY and CDR2 SYGVKD. The CDR3 covers 14 residues. Between the trimmed V and J ends, which lost 2 bases and 4 bases, there was a span of 11 bases. CDR3 residues: CAISEREGVTEAFF. CDR3 nucleotides: TGTGCCATCAGTGAGAGGGAGGGGGTCACTGAAGCTTTCTTT.

The J gene is TRBJ2-7, the V gene TRBV4-2; no clear D gene. The CDR3 has 14 amino acids. Germline V lookup: CDR1 LGHNA, CDR2 YNFKEQ. Trimming pared 3 bases from V and 3 bases from J, leaving 12 bases between. As DNA, the CDR3 is TGTGCCAGCAGCCAGGGTGGAAGAAACTACGAGCAGTACTTC. This codes for CASSQGGRNYEQYF.

This chain uses TRBV5-5 with TRBJ1-5; D possibly corresponds to TRBD1 (6 bases). This CDR3 has 13 residues. Germline V gives CDR1 SGHKS, CDR2 YYEKEE (reference sequence). V lost 3 bases and J 7 bases, leaving 11 bases between the germline ends. DNA of the CDR3: TGTGCCAGCAGCTCCCGGACAGACCAGCCCCAGCATTTT. The encoded protein is CASSSRTDQPQHF.

V and J are TRBV9 and TRBJ2-2, with TRBD1 matching 8 bases. V shed 5 bases and J 1 base; nucleotides not matched to a gene: 1. This CDR3 contains 14 residues. Per the germline V gene, CDR1 is SGDLS and CDR2 is YYNGEE. CDR3 protein: CASRGTGNTGELFF. The CDR3 region has the DNA TGTGCCAGCAGGGGGACAGGGAACACCGGGGAGCTGTTTTTT. The full variable domain, rest sourced from reference TRBV9 and TRBJ2-2, is DSGVTQTPKHLITATGQRVTLRCSPRSGDLSVYWYQQSLDQGLQFLIQYYNGEERAKGNILERFSAQQFPDLHSELNLSSLELGDSALYFCASRGTGNTGELFFGEGSRLTVL.

This clone was observed a single time. V is TRBV29-1 and J is TRBJ2-3; 9 positions agree with TRBD1. The V segment lost 5 bases and the J segment 1 base; nucleotides outside the gene matches: 4. CDR1 and CDR2 from the germline V gene are SQVTM and ANQGSEA. The CDR3 totals 14 residues. CDR3 residues: CSVQRTGGTDTQYF. DNA of the CDR3: TGCAGCGTTCAGAGGACAGGGGGCACAGATACGCAGTATTTT.

This clone was counted a single time. The chain links TRBV21-1 to TRBJ1-1; TRBD1, the D gene given by the table, was not confirmed from the DNA. TRBV21-1 is marked as a pseudogene. The length of the CDR3 is 15 residues. The CDR3 sequence is CASSTPGQGVTEAFF. Here the CDR3 DNA reads TGTGCCAGCAGCACTCCGGGACAGGGGGTCACTGAAGCTTTCTTT.

This clone was seen only a few times. The chain employs TRBV9 and TRBJ1-5; D is ambiguous. CDR1 and CDR2 (germline): SGDLS, YYNGEE. CDR3 length: 13 residues. With 3 bases removed from V and 4 bases from J, the gap between germline ends came to 8 bases. Here the CDR3 reads CASSGARNQPQHF. The CDR3, as DNA: TGTGCCAGCAGCGGGGCACGGAATCAGCCCCAGCATTTT.

This chain uses TRBV9 with TRBJ2-7; 11 positions match TRBD2. The ends lost 4 bases at V and 5 bases at J; junction bases unmatched: 8. This CDR3 region has 15 residues. Germline V lookup: CDR1 SGDLS, CDR2 YYNGEE. The CDR3 is CASSTLAGGFHEQYF. The CDR3 DNA reads as TGTGCCAGCAGCACTTTAGCGGGAGGGTTCCACGAGCAGTACTTC.

V gene TRBV27 combines with J gene TRBJ1-4; D may be TRBD1 (5 bases). The length of the CDR3 is 15 residues. The germline V gene encodes CDR1 MNHEY and CDR2 SMNVEV (reference sequence). The V and J ends lost 3 bases and 8 bases respectively, with 16 bases between them. This chain's CDR3 is CASSFRDHSSEKLFF. In DNA, the CDR3 is TGTGCCAGCAGTTTTCGGGACCATAGTAGCGAAAAACTGTTTTTT.

The V call is TRBV29-1, the J call TRBJ2-3; TRBD1 agrees at 7 bases. The trim removed 0 bases at V and 3 bases at J, leaving 6 bases unmatched. This CDR3 comprises 15 residues. Germline V lookup: CDR1 SQVTM, CDR2 ANQGSEA. The CDR3 DNA reads as TGCAGCGTTGAAGACCCTGGGACAGAAACAGATACGCAGTATTTT. This sequence encodes CSVEDPGTETDTQYF.

The chain uses TRBV4-3 and TRBJ2-3, with a tentative D call TRBD2 (5 bases). CDR1 and CDR2 (germline): LGHNA, YSLEER. Trimming took 2 bases from V and 5 from J, leaving 8 bases between them. The CDR3 covers 13 residues. The CDR3 sequence is CASSQTSIDTQYF. The DNA for the CDR3 is TGCGCCAGCAGCCAAACTAGTATAGATACGCAGTATTTT.

This clone was counted once. The chain employs TRBV27 and TRBJ2-7; possible D gene TRBD2, 5 bases. This CDR3 has 13 amino acids. With 5 bases removed from V and 3 bases from J, the gap between germline ends came to 11 bases. Looked up from germline, CDR1 is MNHEY and CDR2 is SMNVEV (reference sequence). The CDR3 is CASSGFGVYEQYF. In DNA form, the CDR3 reads TGTGCCAGCAGTGGTTTCGGGGTCTACGAGCAGTACTTC.

The V and J genes are TRBV5-1 and TRBJ1-5; possible D gene TRBD1, 5 bases. The CDR3 has 16 residues. Germline assignment: CDR1 SGHRS and CDR2 YFSETQ. Deletions cut 5 bases from V and 0 bases from J, with 15 bases between. The CDR3 nucleotides are TGCGCCAGCAGTCAGCTGGGGCCCCATAGCAATCAGCCCCAGCATTTT. Translating it yields CASSQLGPHSNQPQHF.

The CDR3 nucleotides read TGCGCCAGCAGCCAAGGGACAGGGAGGGGGAATGAGCAGTTCTTC. It specifies CASSQGTGRGNEQFF. The chain combines TRBV4-3 with TRBJ2-1, with a possible D match to TRBD1 (8 bases). Deletions cut 1 base from V and 7 bases from J, with 14 bases between. The germline V gene has CDR1 LGHNA and CDR2 YSLEER. The CDR3 consists of 15 residues.

The rearrangement uses TRBV7-2 and TRBJ2-7, with a weak D call TRBD1 (6 bases). Trimming took off 4 bases at V and 3 bases at J, with 13 bases between the two ends. The germline gives CDR1 SGHTA, CDR2 FQGNSA. The CDR3 runs 14 residues. The CDR3 bases are TGTGCCAGCAGCTCGGACAGAGGCCTCTACGAGCAGTACTTC. It is translated as CASSSDRGLYEQYF.

Concerning this clone: Other DNA sequences in this specimen translate into the identical CDR3. This CDR3 is CASSSPGTSIYNEQFF. The CDR3 DNA sequence: TGTGCCAGCAGTTCGCCCGGGACTTCCATCTACAATGAGCAGTTCTTC. The V and J genes are TRBV6-5 and TRBJ2-1; maybe TRBD2 (6 bases). Trimming removed 4 bases from V and 3 bases from J, with 16 bases in between. The germline CDR1 and CDR2 sequences are MNHEY and SVGAGI. This CDR3 is 16 amino acids long.

The V gene is TRBV4-1, the J gene TRBJ2-2; perhaps TRBD2 as D (6 bases). The germline V gene encodes CDR1 MGHRA and CDR2 YSYEKL. This CDR3 region has 17 residues. V was pared by 8 bases and J by 6 bases, with 25 bases between. This chain's CDR3 is CASSKRGWREWAGELFF. Written as DNA, the CDR3 is TGCGCCAGCTCTAAACGTGGCTGGAGGGAGTGGGCCGGGGAGCTGTTTTTT.

The chain couples TRBV14 to TRBJ1-1, with 7 bases that match TRBD1. Unmatched junction bases numbered 4, after V lost 2 bases and J lost 4 bases. Germline assignment: CDR1 SGHDN and CDR2 FVKESK. This CDR3 comprises 14 residues. In nucleotides, the CDR3 is TGTGCCAGCAGCCAATTGACAGGGCGCACTGAAGCTTTCTTT. It yields the protein CASSQLTGRTEAFF.

The rearrangement links TRBV7-2 to TRBJ2-7; a possible D gene is TRBD1 (6 bases). From germline, CDR1 is SGHTA and CDR2 FQGNSA. The length of the CDR3 is 14 residues. Between the trimmed V and J ends, which lost 4 bases and 6 bases, there was a span of 16 bases. The CDR3, as DNA: TGTGCCAGCAGCTGGATCCACAGGGACGGCGAGCAGTACTTC. Translated: CASSWIHRDGEQYF.